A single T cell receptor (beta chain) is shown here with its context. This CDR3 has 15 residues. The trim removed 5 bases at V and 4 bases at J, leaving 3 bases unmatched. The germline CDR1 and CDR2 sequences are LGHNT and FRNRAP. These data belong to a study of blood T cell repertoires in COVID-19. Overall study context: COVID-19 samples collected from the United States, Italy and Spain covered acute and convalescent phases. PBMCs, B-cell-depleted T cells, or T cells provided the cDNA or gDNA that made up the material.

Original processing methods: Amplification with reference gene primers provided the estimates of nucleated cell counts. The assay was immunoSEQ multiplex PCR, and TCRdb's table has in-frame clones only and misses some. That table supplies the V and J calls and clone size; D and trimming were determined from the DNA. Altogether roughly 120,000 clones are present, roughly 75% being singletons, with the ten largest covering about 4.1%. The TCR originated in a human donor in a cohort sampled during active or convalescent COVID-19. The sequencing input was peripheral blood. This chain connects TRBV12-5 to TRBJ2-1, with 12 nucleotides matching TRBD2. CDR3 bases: TGTGCTAGTGGTCGCCTAGCGGGGGGGTACAATGAGCAGTTCTTC. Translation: CASGRLAGGYNEQFF.